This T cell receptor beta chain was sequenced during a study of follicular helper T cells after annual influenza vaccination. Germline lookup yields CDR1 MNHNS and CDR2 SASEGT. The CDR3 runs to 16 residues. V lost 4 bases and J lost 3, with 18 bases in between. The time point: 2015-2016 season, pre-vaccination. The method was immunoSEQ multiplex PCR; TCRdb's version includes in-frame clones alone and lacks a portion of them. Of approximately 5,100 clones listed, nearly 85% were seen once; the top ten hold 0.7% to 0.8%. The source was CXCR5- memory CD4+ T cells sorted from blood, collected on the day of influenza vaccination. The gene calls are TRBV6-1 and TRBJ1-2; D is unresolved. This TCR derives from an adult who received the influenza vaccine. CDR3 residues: CASSVSAGISDYGYTF. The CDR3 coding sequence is TGTGCCAGCAGTGTATCCGCCGGGATATCCGACTATGGCTACACCTTC.